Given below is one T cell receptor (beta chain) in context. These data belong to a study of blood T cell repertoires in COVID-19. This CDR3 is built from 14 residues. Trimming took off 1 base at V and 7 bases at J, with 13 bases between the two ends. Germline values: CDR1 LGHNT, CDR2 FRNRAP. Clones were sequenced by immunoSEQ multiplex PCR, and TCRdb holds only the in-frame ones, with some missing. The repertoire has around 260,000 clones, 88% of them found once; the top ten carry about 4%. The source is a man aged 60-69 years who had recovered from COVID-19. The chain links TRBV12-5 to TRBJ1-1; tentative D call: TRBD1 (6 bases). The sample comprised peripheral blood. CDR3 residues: CASGLAGARDEAFF. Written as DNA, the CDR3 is TGTGCTAGTGGTTTGGCAGGGGCCCGTGATGAAGCTTTCTTT.